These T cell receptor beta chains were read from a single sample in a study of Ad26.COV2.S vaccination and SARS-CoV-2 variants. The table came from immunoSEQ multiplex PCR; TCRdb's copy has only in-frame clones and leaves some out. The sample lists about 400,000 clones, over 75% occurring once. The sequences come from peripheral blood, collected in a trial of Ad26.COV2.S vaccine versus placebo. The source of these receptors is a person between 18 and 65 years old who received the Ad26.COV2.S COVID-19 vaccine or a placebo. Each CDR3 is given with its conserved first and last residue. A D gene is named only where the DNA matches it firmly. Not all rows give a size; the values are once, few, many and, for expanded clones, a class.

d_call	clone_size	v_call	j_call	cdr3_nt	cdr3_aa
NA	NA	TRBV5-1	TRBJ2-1	TGCGCCAGCAGCTTGGAGGGGCCGTACAATGAGCAGTTCTTC	CASSLEGPYNEQFF
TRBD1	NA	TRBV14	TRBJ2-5	TGTGCCAGCAGCCAAGCGACAGGGGGCTTTGAGACCCAGTACTTC	CASSQATGGFETQYF
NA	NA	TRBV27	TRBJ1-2	TGTGCCAGCAGTCTAAGGGGGGGAGGTGGCTACACCTTC	CASSLRGGGGYTF
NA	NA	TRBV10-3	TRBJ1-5	TGTGCCATCAGTGAGACAGAACAGCCCCAGCATTTT	CAISETEQPQHF
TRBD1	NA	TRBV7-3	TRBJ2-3	TGTGCCAGCAGCTGCAACCCGGGACAGGGCACAGATACGCAGTATTTT	CASSCNPGQGTDTQYF
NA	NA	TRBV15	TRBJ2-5	TGTGCCACCAGCCGCGTTGGACGGAACCAAGAGACCCAGTACTTC	CATSRVGRNQETQYF
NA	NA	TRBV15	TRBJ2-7	TGTGCCACCAGCAGAGAGGGCGGGACCCCCTACGAGCAGTACTTC	CATSREGGTPYEQYF
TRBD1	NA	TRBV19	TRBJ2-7	TGTGCCAGTAGCAAGACAGGGAACTCCTACGAGCAGTACTTC	CASSKTGNSYEQYF
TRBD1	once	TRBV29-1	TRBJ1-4	TGCAGCGTTGAGACAGGGGATGATGAAAAACTGTTTTTT	CSVETGDDEKLFF
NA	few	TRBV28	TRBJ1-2	TGTGCCAGCAGTTCCTCAGGGATGAGCTATGGCTACACCTTC	CASSSSGMSYGYTF
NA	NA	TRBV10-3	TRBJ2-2	TGTGCCATCAGCGTGGATCTCAGGGGCACCGGGGAGCTGTTTTTT	CAISVDLRGTGELFF
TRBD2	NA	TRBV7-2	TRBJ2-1	TGTGCCAGCAGCTCTCCCGGGGGAGCGGGGGATTACAATGAGCAGTTCTTC	CASSSPGGAGDYNEQFF
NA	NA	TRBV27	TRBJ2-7	TGTGCCAGCAGTTTATCGCTTTCTAGCATCAACTACGAGCAGTACTTC	CASSLSLSSINYEQYF
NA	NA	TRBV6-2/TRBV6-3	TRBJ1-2	TGTGCCAGCAGTTACGCGGGGGAGGACCTCGGCTACACCTTC	CASSYAGEDLGYTF
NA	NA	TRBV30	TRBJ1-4	TGTGCCTGGAGCCAGGGGTTCACTAATGAAAAACTGTTTTTT	CAWSQGFTNEKLFF
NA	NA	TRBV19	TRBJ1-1	TGTGCCAGTAGTATTTCTCAGGGGCTCACTGAAGCTTTCTTT	CASSISQGLTEAFF
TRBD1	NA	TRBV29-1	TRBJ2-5	TGCAGCGTGGGGACAGGGGCTAAGACCCAGTACTTC	CSVGTGAKTQYF
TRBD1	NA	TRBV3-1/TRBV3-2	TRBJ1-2	TGTGCTGCCGGTGGGCTGAACAGGGGTCGGGGCTACACCTTC	CAAGGLNRGRGYTF
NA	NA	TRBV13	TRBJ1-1	TGTGCCAGCAGCTTAAGTCCGGGGGCAGAAAAGGCTTTCTTT	CASSLSPGAEKAFF
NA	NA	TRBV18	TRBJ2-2	TGTGCCAGCTCACCAGTCAGCACCGGGGAGCTGTTTTTT	CASSPVSTGELFF
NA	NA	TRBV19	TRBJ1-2	TGTGCCAGTAGTTATGGGGTTAACTATGGCTACACCTTC	CASSYGVNYGYTF
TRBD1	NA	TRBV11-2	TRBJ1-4	TGTGCCAGCAGCGGGACAGGGGTTGAGACACTGTTTTTT	CASSGTGVETLFF
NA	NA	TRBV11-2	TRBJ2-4	TGTGCCAGCAGCTTACTAGGGGGGGCGGGCATTCAGTACTTC	CASSLLGGAGIQYF
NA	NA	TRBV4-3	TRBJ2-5	TGCGCCAGCAGCCAGGAGGACAGGCGGGGAGGAGAGACCCAGTACTTC	CASSQEDRRGGETQYF
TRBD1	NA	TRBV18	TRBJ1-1	TGTGCCAGCTCACCACCCCGAGGAGAGGGGGCGCGCACTGAAGCTTTCTTT	CASSPPRGEGARTEAFF
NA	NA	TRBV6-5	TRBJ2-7	TGTGCCAGCAGTCCGCAGCAGGATCGGGGTGTGGTGCAGTACTTC	CASSPQQDRGVVQYF
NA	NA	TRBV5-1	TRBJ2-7	TGCGCCAGCAGCTTGGAGGTGGGGAGCTCCTACGAGCAGTACTTC	CASSLEVGSSYEQYF
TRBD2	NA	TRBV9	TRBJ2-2	TGTGCCAGCAGCGTAGACGCAGCGGGGGGCTCCGGGGAGCTGTTTTTT	CASSVDAAGGSGELFF
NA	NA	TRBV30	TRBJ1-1	TGTGCCTGGCTACGCGGGACGGCGAACACTGAAGCTTTCTTT	CAWLRGTANTEAFF
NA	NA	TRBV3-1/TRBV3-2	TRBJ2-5	TGTGCCATAAGGGACACGGAGGAAGAGACCCAGTACTTC	CAIRDTEEETQYF
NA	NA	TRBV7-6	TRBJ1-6	TGTGCCAGCACCCGACAGAATAATTCACCCCTCCACTTT	CASTRQNNSPLHF
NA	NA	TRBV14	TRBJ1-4	TGTGCCAGCAGCCAAGATTTCGTGACAGCCTGGGGTAATGAAAAACTGTTTTTT	CASSQDFVTAWGNEKLFF
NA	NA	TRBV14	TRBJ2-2	TGTGCCAGCAGACCAGGGGTACCCGGGGAGCTGTTTTTT	CASRPGVPGELFF
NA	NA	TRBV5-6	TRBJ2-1	TGTGCCAGCAGCTTGTGGGCTACCTCCTACAATGAGCAGTTCTTC	CASSLWATSYNEQFF
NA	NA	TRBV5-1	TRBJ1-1	TGCGCCAGCAGCTTGGTGGGCGAGCCAGACACTGAAGCTTTCTTT	CASSLVGEPDTEAFF
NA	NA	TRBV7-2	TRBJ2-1	TGTGCCAGCAACAAAATTGGGGAGGTCAAGTGGGGTGAGCAGTTCTTC	CASNKIGEVKWGEQFF
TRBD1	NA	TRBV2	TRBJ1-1	TGTGCCAGCAAGCCAGGGGGGACTGAAGCTTTCTTT	CASKPGGTEAFF
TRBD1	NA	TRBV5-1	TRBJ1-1	TGCGCCAGCAGCTTGTTGGGGACAGGGCAAAACACTGAAGCTTTCTTT	CASSLLGTGQNTEAFF
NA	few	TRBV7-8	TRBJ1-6	TGTGCCAGCAGGACAGGTTCAAGCTCCTATAATTCACCCCTCCACTTT	CASRTGSSSYNSPLHF
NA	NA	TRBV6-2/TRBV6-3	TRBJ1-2	TGTGCCAGCAGTTACTACGGTGGTGGCTACACCTTC	CASSYYGGGYTF
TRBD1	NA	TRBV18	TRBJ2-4	TGTGCCAGCTCACCAGCACAGGGGGCCAAAAACATTCAGTACTTC	CASSPAQGAKNIQYF
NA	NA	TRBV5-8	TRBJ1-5	TGTGCCAGCAGGAGACCGGGAGTGATGAATCAGCCCCAGCATTTT	CASRRPGVMNQPQHF
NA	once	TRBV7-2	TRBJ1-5	TGTGCCAGCAGCTCCTCTTGGGGGGATTATGAGCCCCAGCATTTT	CASSSSWGDYEPQHF
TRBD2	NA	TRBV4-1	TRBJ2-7	TGCGCCAGCAGCCAAGAAGCGGGATACGAGCAGTACTTC	CASSQEAGYEQYF
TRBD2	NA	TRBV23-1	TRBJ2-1	TGCGCCAGCAGTTTCCCTCCGGGACTAGCGGGGGGGCCGACCGACAATGAGCAGTTCTTC	CASSFPPGLAGGPTDNEQFF
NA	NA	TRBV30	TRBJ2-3	TGTGCCGCGCTGTCAGATACGCAGTATTTT	CAALSDTQYF
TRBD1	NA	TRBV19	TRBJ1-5	TGTGCCAGTAGTATGGGATCGGGACAGAGGGGCAATCAGCCCCAGCATTTT	CASSMGSGQRGNQPQHF
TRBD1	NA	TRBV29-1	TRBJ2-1	TGCAGCGTTCCCGGGACAGCTTCCTACAATGAGCAGTTCTTC	CSVPGTASYNEQFF
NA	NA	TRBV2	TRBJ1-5	TGTGCCAGCAGTGACAACAATCAGCCCCAGCATTTT	CASSDNNQPQHF
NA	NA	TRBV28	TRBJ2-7	TGTGCCAGCAGAACGGGCAGTCGGGTTTACGAGCAGTACTTC	CASRTGSRVYEQYF
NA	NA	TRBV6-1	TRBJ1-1	TGTGCCAGCAGTGAATTCAGCTTGAACACTGAAGCTTTCTTT	CASSEFSLNTEAFF
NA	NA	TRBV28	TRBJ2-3	TGTGCCAGCAGTTTTGATGGACACCACACGACAGATACGCAGTATTTT	CASSFDGHHTTDTQYF
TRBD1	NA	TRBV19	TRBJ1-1	TGTGCCAGTAGTATCCTCCGGACAGGGGGAGTTGAAGCTTTCTTT	CASSILRTGGVEAFF
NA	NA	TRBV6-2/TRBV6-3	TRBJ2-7	TGTGCCAGCAGCCCTAGACGGGATTACGAGCAGTACTTC	CASSPRRDYEQYF